This TCR beta chain was found in a study of tumor-infiltrating lymphocytes in primary liver carcinoma. Germline-derived CDR1 and CDR2 are MGHRA and YSYEKL. Both ends counted, the CDR3 spans 13 residues. Constant-region priming of approximately 500 ng total RNA yielded TCR beta cDNA. Three-round nested multiplex PCR performed with slightly modified ARM-PCR produced the TCR beta libraries. TRBV1-TRBV30 forward primers paired with a C-beta reverse primer were used in the first two PCR rounds, which ran roughly 10 cycles each. A single record per CDR3 protein comes from TCRdb applying MiXCR to the multiplex PCR reads. Found here are under 110,000 distinct CDR3 sequences, around 66% of them singletons; the top ten hold roughly 12%. Without any cell sorting, about 20-31 mg of bulk tissue yielded co-extracted RNA and DNA. In its sample, this clonotype was seen once. This is likely a read error, given that the CDR3 carries no conserved phenylalanine or tryptophan at its end. No DNA is shown, since the ends of the CDR3 on it are uncertain; the CDR3 is the one TCRdb lists.

The chain is built from TRBV4-1 and TRBJ2-1. Sequencing was performed on liver tumor tissue from sampling region 2. Indicated subset: tumor region T2, inferior pole. This TCR derives from a woman aged 55 to 70 with primary liver carcinoma and hepatitis B virus infection. CDR3 sequence reads: CTSSQDFYNEHFS.